What follows are 6 T cell receptor beta chains derived from one specimen sequenced in a study of blood T cell repertoires in COVID-19. Profiled with immunoSEQ multiplex PCR; TCRdb holds only in-frame clones, not every one. This table has more than 150,000 clones, roughly 80% appearing once. Sequenced: PBMCs or T cells enriched from blood (not recorded which). The receptors derive from a woman in her 50s who had recovered from COVID-19.

The V gene is TRBV2, the J gene TRBJ1-1; TRBD1 matches 7 bases. J was trimmed by 6 bases and V by 6 bases; bases with no gene match: 7. From germline, CDR1 is SNHLY and CDR2 FYNNEI. This CDR3 is 13 amino acids long. The CDR3 is CASSRDSSSEAFF. The DNA of the CDR3 is TGTGCCAGCAGCAGGGACAGCAGTTCTGAAGCTTTCTTT.

The chain employs TRBV6-5 and TRBJ2-1, with D perhaps matching TRBD1 (6 bases). This CDR3 is 14 amino acids long. The ends were cut back, 4 bases at V and 4 bases at J, with 11 bases in the middle. Germline CDR1 reads MNHEY; CDR2 reads SVGAGI. CDR3 in DNA: TGTGCCAGCAGTTCTAGGACAGTTTACAATGAGCAGTTCTTC. Amino acids: CASSSRTVYNEQFF.

The rearrangement uses TRBV3-1 (or the pseudogene TRBV3-2) and TRBJ1-3; no clear D. Germline V lookup: CDR1 LGHDT, CDR2 YNNKEL (reference sequence). This CDR3 has 12 residues. Deletions cut 7 bases from V and 1 base from J, with 5 bases between. CDR3 coding DNA: TGTGCCAGCACCCTTTCTGGAAACACCATATATTTT. It translates to CASTLSGNTIYF.

This clone was counted a few times. This chain connects TRBV29-1 to TRBJ2-3; 8 bases agree with TRBD2. This CDR3 is 12 amino acids long. The junction had 4 bases not matched to a gene; V was cut back by 7 bases and J by 4 bases. Germline V gene data show CDR1 as SQVTM and CDR2 as ANQGSEA. CDR3: CSGSGSADTQYF. CDR3 in DNA: TGCAGCGGAAGCGGGAGTGCAGATACGCAGTATTTT.

The rearrangement joins TRBV19 to TRBJ1-4; 7 bases are shared with TRBD1. This CDR3 is 16 amino acids long. Germline V gives CDR1 LNHDA, CDR2 SQIVND (reference sequence). The trim removed 5 bases at V and 5 bases at J, leaving 11 bases unmatched. The CDR3 DNA sequence: TGTGCCAGTAGTCCCACCCCGACAGGGAGAAATGAAAAACTGTTTTTT. It yields the protein CASSPTPTGRNEKLFF.

This clone showed up just a few times. This rearrangement joins TRBV9 to TRBJ2-2; no clear D. Trimming left V 4 bases short and J 0 bases short, with 10 bases between. This CDR3 is 15 amino acids long. Germline CDR1 SGDLS, CDR2 YYNGEE. The CDR3 region has the DNA TGTGCCAGCAGCTCCCAGGCAGCGAACACCGGGGAGCTGTTTTTT. Translated: CASSSQAANTGELFF.